What follows are 29 T cell receptor beta chains derived from one specimen sequenced in a study of T-cell reconstitution after alpha-beta-depleted transplantation in children. As it was prepared, the TCRbeta library received unique molecular identifiers. Each CDR3 protein is one row after TCRdb ran MiXCR on the PCR reads. The sample has approximately 1,000,000 distinct CDR3 sequences; about 29% are singletons. Source: PBMCs, mostly from graft donor cells, taken 360 days after TCRalphabeta/CD19-depleted stem cell transplant. These receptors were obtained from a boy younger than two who had a stem cell transplant for SCID, so the T cells may come from the graft donor.

Only a few counts were recorded for this clonotype. The J gene is TRBJ2-7, the V gene TRBV7-2, with 7 nucleotides matching TRBD1. The length of the CDR3 is 14 residues. Unmatched junction bases numbered 4, after V lost 5 bases and J lost 0 bases. Germline CDR1 reads SGHTA; CDR2 reads FQGNSA. The CDR3 protein is CASSRGQVSYEQYF. CDR3 DNA: TGTGCCAGCAGCCGCGGACAGGTCTCCTACGAGCAGTACTTC.

The CDR3 loop reads CASSQVAGDLTGELFF. The CDR3, as DNA: TGTGCCAGCAGCCAAGTGGCGGGGGATCTCACCGGGGAGCTGTTTTTT. The chain has TRBV4-2 and TRBJ2-2; 7 bases agree with TRBD2. The trim removed 1 base at V and 4 bases at J, leaving 6 bases unmatched. In germline, CDR1 is LGHNA, CDR2 YNFKEQ. The CDR3 consists of 16 residues.

A few counts support this clonotype. The chain recombines TRBV20-1 with TRBJ2-3; D possibly uses TRBD1 or TRBD2 (6 bases each). CDR1 DFQATT and CDR2 SNEGSKA come from the germline V gene (reference sequence). V dropped 3 bases and J dropped 0 bases, with 10 bases sitting between them. The CDR3 loop spans 14 amino acids. CDR3 in amino acids: CSARGAGSTDTQYF. The CDR3 coding sequence is TGCAGTGCTAGGGGGGCGGGGAGCACAGATACGCAGTATTTT.

The J gene is TRBJ2-7, the V gene TRBV7-8; 7 nucleotides match TRBD1. CDR3 length: 15 amino acids. The germline V gene has CDR1 SGHVS and CDR2 FQNEAQ. V lost 2 bases to trimming and J lost 3 bases; unmatched junction nucleotides: 7. CDR3 sequence: CASSLSPDRYYEQYF. The CDR3 bases are TGTGCCAGCAGCTTATCCCCGGACAGGTACTACGAGCAGTACTTC.

The chain carries TRBV2 and TRBJ2-1, with 12 positions matching TRBD2. The V gene end was trimmed by 6 bases and the J gene end by 0 bases; junction bases not matched to a gene: 6. The germline V gene has CDR1 SNHLY and CDR2 FYNNEI. The CDR3 sequence is 17 residues long. CDR3 sequence reads: CASSPSGGAFSYNEQFF. The CDR3 nucleotides read TGTGCCAGCAGCCCTAGCGGGGGGGCCTTCTCCTACAATGAGCAGTTCTTC. The complete variable domain, with remaining parts taken from reference TRBV2 and TRBJ2-1, reads EPEVTQTPSHQVTQMGQEVILRCVPISNHLYFYWYRQILGQKVEFLVSFYNNEISEKSEIFDDQFSVERPDGSNFTLKIRSTKLEDSAMYFCASSPSGGAFSYNEQFFGPGTRLTVL.

CDR3 loop: CASSYGSRGRNTGELFF. The CDR3, as DNA: TGTGCCAGCAGTTACGGTTCTCGGGGCAGGAACACCGGGGAGCTGTTTTTT. The chain uses TRBV6-2 or TRBV6-3 and TRBJ2-2, with D perhaps matching TRBD1 or TRBD2 (5 bases each). The CDR3 extends over 17 amino acids. V was shortened by 2 bases and J by 1 base, with 14 bases between the two germline ends. Per germline, CDR1 MNHEY and CDR2 SVGEGT.

The chain is built from TRBV12-3 or TRBV12-4 and TRBJ2-1; TRBD1 might be the D (6 bases). The CDR3 contains 17 residues. V lost 7 bases, J lost 9 bases, and 28 bases lay in between. The CDR3 DNA reads TGTGCCAGCACCCTAACAGGGCTACTAGATGGGGCAGCTGAGCAGTTCTTC. Protein: CASTLTGLLDGAAEQFF.

There are a few counts of this clonotype. The chain carries TRBV5-1 and TRBJ2-1; D is perhaps TRBD2 (5 bases). CDR3 length: 14 residues. V lost 3 bases to trimming and J lost 9 bases, with 16 bases between them. Germline V gene sequence: CDR1 SGHRS, CDR2 YFSETQ. The CDR3 spells CASSSEGGRSEQFF. DNA of the CDR3: TGCGCCAGCAGCTCCGAGGGCGGGCGCAGTGAGCAGTTCTTC.

V is TRBV4-1 and J is TRBJ1-5; perhaps TRBD1 as D (6 bases). Germline V gives CDR1 MGHRA, CDR2 YSYEKL. The length of the CDR3 is 14 residues. CDR3 amino acids: CHHWWAGVEQPQHF. The CDR3 nucleotides read TGCCACCACTGGTGGGCAGGGGTGGAACAGCCCCAGCATTTT.

V is TRBV5-1 and J is TRBJ2-3; a weak D match, TRBD2 (7 bases). Germline V gives CDR1 SGHRS, CDR2 YFSETQ. There are 16 residues in the CDR3. The germline V and J ends were trimmed by 0 bases and 5 bases, with 16 bases remaining between them. CDR3 DNA: TGCGCCAGCAGCTTGGCCCCGGGGGGCCTAGGAGATACGCAGTATTTT. Translation gives CASSLAPGGLGDTQYF.

The chain employs TRBV20-1 and TRBJ1-1, with D unresolved. The CDR3 contains 11 residues. CDR1 DFQATT and CDR2 SNEGSKA come from the germline V gene (reference sequence). The V gene lost 3 bases and the J gene lost 1 base, with 3 bases spanning the gap. Here the CDR3 reads CSARSNTEAFF. CDR3 DNA sequence: TGCAGTGCTAGGTCGAACACTGAAGCTTTCTTT.

The chain employs TRBV18 and TRBJ2-3; 8 nucleotides match TRBD2. Germline CDR1 is KGHSH and CDR2 is LQKENI. V shed 6 bases, J shed 0 bases, and the junction held 5 bases outside the gene matches. The CDR3 loop spans 15 amino acids. CDR3: CASSRGRSSTDTQYF. CDR3 bases: TGTGCCAGCTCCCGCGGGAGGTCTAGCACAGATACGCAGTATTTT.

This clonotype was seen at least ten times. CDR3 sequence (DNA): TGTGCCAGCAGCTTGGTTGGCGGGGGGCGCACAGATACGCAGTATTTT. Translation: CASSLVGGGRTDTQYF. V usage is TRBV7-2 and J usage is TRBJ2-3; 8 bases map to TRBD2. Germline CDR1 SGHTA, CDR2 FQGNSA. There are 16 residues in the CDR3. Germline trimming cut 3 bases from V and 1 base from J; bases unmatched to any gene: 6.

This clonotype was picked up many times. This chain joins TRBV27 and TRBJ2-7; 10 bases map to TRBD1. Germline CDR1 and CDR2: MNHEY and SMNVEV (reference sequence). J was trimmed by 1 base and V by 5 bases; bases with no gene match: 2. There are 14 residues in the CDR3. CDR3 sequence reads: CASSMGQGSYEQYF. DNA for the CDR3: TGTGCCAGCAGTATGGGACAGGGGTCCTACGAGCAGTACTTC.

This sequence joins TRBV4-1 and TRBJ1-2; D remains unclear. From germline, CDR1 is MGHRA and CDR2 YSYEKL. V shed 1 base and J shed 4 bases, with 13 bases lying between them. The length of the CDR3 is 15 residues. The CDR3 DNA reads as TGCGCCAGCAGCCAAGTGACAACTATCGGCTATGGCTACACCTTC. It translates to CASSQVTTIGYGYTF.

This clonotype was seen a handful of times. J is TRBJ2-4 and V is TRBV20-1, with D possibly being TRBD2 (5 bases). The CDR3 contains 13 residues. V was pared by 5 bases and J by 8 bases, with 16 bases between. Germline V gene lookup returns CDR1 DFQATT and CDR2 SNEGSKA (reference sequence). The CDR3 region is CSAEGRGRDIQYF. The CDR3 region has the DNA TGCAGTGCTGAGGGTCGGGGAAGAGACATTCAGTACTTC.

V and J are TRBV7-3 and TRBJ2-1, with D perhaps matching TRBD1 (6 bases). Germline CDR1 reads SGHTA; CDR2 reads FQGTGA. The CDR3 is made up of 13 amino acids. With 2 bases removed from V and 11 bases from J, the gap between germline ends came to 13 bases. CDR3 loop: CASSLSPQGKQFF. CDR3 in DNA: TGTGCCAGCAGCTTATCCCCGCAGGGGAAGCAGTTCTTC.

The chain employs TRBV3-1 and TRBJ1-1, with a tentative D call TRBD1 (5 bases). Germline values: CDR1 LGHDT, CDR2 YNNKEL (reference sequence). Trimming stripped 0 bases from V and 0 bases from J, with 8 bases between. The CDR3 is 15 residues long. The CDR3 protein is CASSQDLGVNTEAFF. The CDR3 DNA reads TGTGCCAGCAGCCAAGATTTAGGGGTGAACACTGAAGCTTTCTTT.

The V and J genes are TRBV4-3 and TRBJ1-1; unclear D gene. Germline CDR1 is LGHNA and CDR2 is YSLEER. The V gene lost 2 bases and the J gene lost 1 base, with 8 bases spanning the gap. The CDR3 loop spans 14 amino acids. The CDR3 DNA reads as TGCGCCAGCAGCCAATCAGTTTGGAACACTGAAGCTTTCTTT. This codes for CASSQSVWNTEAFF.

V gene TRBV3-1 combines with J gene TRBJ2-3; D call uncertain. Germline lookup yields CDR1 LGHDT and CDR2 YNNKEL (reference sequence). The V end was cut by 3 bases, the J end by 2 bases, with 9 bases between. This CDR3 comprises 14 residues. Here the CDR3 reads CASSHSPLTDTQYF. In DNA, the CDR3 is TGTGCCAGCAGCCACTCACCCCTCACAGATACGCAGTATTTT.

This chain uses TRBV11-2 with TRBJ2-1; TRBD2 aligns across 11 bases. Germline assignment: CDR1 SGHAT and CDR2 FQNNGV. This CDR3 is 18 amino acids long. The trim removed 2 bases at V and 2 bases at J, leaving 8 bases unmatched. The CDR3 coding sequence is TGTGCCAGCAGCTTAATTGGACTAGCGGGCGGTACCTACAATGAGCAGTTCTTC. It specifies CASSLIGLAGGTYNEQFF.

The table lists this clonotype with a few counts. The chain uses TRBV20-1 and TRBJ1-2, with a tentative D call TRBD1 (6 bases). The CDR3 totals 13 residues. Germline values: CDR1 DFQATT, CDR2 SNEGSKA (reference sequence). Trimming stripped 1 base from V and 5 bases from J, with 11 bases between. The CDR3 DNA follows: TGCAGTGCTAGAGGCGGGGGCGCGTATGGCTACACCTTC. Translation gives CSARGGGAYGYTF.

The genes are TRBV6-5 and TRBJ2-1; the D gene could be TRBD1 or TRBD2 (5 bases each). Germline CDR1 and CDR2: MNHEY and SVGAGI. The CDR3 extends over 15 amino acids. Trimming took off 2 bases at V and 6 bases at J, with 14 bases between the two ends. As DNA, the CDR3 is TGTGCCAGCAGTTACGGGGGACCCCGAAGCAATGAGCAGTTCTTC. Encoded protein: CASSYGGPRSNEQFF.

The gene calls are TRBV4-1 and TRBJ2-7; D is unclear. Germline values: CDR1 MGHRA, CDR2 YSYEKL. CDR3 length: 14 amino acids. V was clipped by 4 bases and J by 3 bases, with 13 bases between them. The CDR3 sequence is CASSPLGLIYEQYF. The DNA for the CDR3 is TGCGCCAGCAGCCCTTTGGGCCTGATCTACGAGCAGTACTTC.

This clonotype was seen a handful of times. The V and J genes are TRBV20-1 and TRBJ2-7, with TRBD1 matching over 9 bases. The CDR3 covers 14 residues. CDR1 and CDR2 from the germline V gene are DFQATT and SNEGSKA (reference sequence). V trimming: 5 bases; J trimming: 1 base; junction bases outside the gene matches: 6. The CDR3 nucleotides are TGCAGTGCTGCGGGACAGGGATGGTCCTACGAGCAGTACTTC. It yields the protein CSAAGQGWSYEQYF.

V usage is TRBV4-3 and J usage is TRBJ2-2; TRBD1 might be the D (7 bases). The germline V and J ends were trimmed by 4 bases and 3 bases, with 15 bases remaining between them. There are 16 residues in the CDR3. The germline CDR1 and CDR2 sequences are LGHNA and YSLEER. The CDR3 is CASSPQGGLYTGELFF. The CDR3 nucleotides are TGCGCCAGCAGCCCTCAGGGGGGCCTGTACACCGGGGAGCTGTTTTTT.

A few counts support this clonotype. This sequence joins TRBV25-1 and TRBJ1-1; D possibly corresponds to TRBD1 (5 bases). Trimming took 7 bases from V and 2 from J, leaving 11 bases between them. This CDR3 is 13 amino acids long. Germline CDR1 reads MGHDK; CDR2 reads SYGVNS. Written as DNA, the CDR3 is TGTGCCAGCACCGGCGGGGGTAACACTGAAGCTTTCTTT. Translation gives CASTGGGNTEAFF.

The chain couples TRBV7-9 to TRBJ2-5; weak D call: TRBD1 (5 bases). The CDR3 has 12 residues. V lost 5 bases to trimming and J lost 5 bases, with 9 bases between them. Germline V gives CDR1 SEHNR, CDR2 FQNEAQ (reference sequence). The CDR3 DNA is TGTGCCAGCAGCCAGGGATCGGAGACCCAGTACTTC. It yields the protein CASSQGSETQYF.

This clonotype was seen a handful of times. CDR3 nucleotide sequence: TGCAGTGCTGCCGACTCTGGGGCCAACGTCCTGACTTTC. Its protein product is CSAADSGANVLTF. V and J are TRBV20-1 and TRBJ2-6; D gene ambiguous. The CDR3 has 13 residues. Deletions cut 5 bases from V and 0 bases from J, with 5 bases between. CDR1 and CDR2 from the germline V gene are DFQATT and SNEGSKA (reference sequence).